The subject of this entry is one TCR beta chain. Antigen specificity is unknown. Germline V CDR1 and CDR2: SGHKS, YYEKEE (reference sequence). The CDR3 covers 15 residues. Trimming left V 0 bases short and J 2 bases short, with 10 bases between. These data come from a study of identifying expanded T cells in peripheral blood. TCRdb's table, derived via immunoSEQ multiplex PCR, lists solely in-frame clones and lacks some. The table shows 90,000 to 100,000 clones, with approximately 91% occurring only once. Study-wide points: Differentially abundant clones: roughly 1.3 between replicates, 16.4 at around 15 days, around 20 at four.

Sequenced input: blood. The TCR originated in a person between 18 and 75 years old in good health. This chain connects TRBV5-5 to TRBJ2-3, with a weak D call TRBD2 (5 bases). This chain's CDR3 is CASSLARTPTDTQYF. In DNA, the CDR3 is TGTGCCAGCAGCTTGGCGCGGACTCCCACAGATACGCAGTATTTT.